The present entry profiles one T cell receptor beta chain with its context. This entry is derived from a study of shared clonotypes between healthy human individuals. Per the authors' pipeline: Junction-only immunoSEQ data arrived without quality scores, meaning filtering differed. Generated by immunoSEQ multiplex PCR, the TCRdb table keeps only in-frame clones and is missing some. V and J calls and clone size are those listed in that table; D and trimming were worked out from the DNA. The sample gives hundreds of thousands of clones, roughly 80% of which show up once; about 12% is in the top ten. V lost 2 bases and J lost 0, with 6 bases in between. CDR1 and CDR2 from the germline V gene are SGDLS and YYNGEE. The CDR3 is 15 residues long.

V is TRBV9 and J is TRBJ2-6; maybe TRBD1 (6 bases). The sample consisted of PBMCs. The receptor was isolated from a middle-aged woman in good health. Some clones in this sample may be carry-over from other donors' samples. The CDR3 loop is CASSVRGSGANVLTF. The CDR3 bases are TGTGCCAGCAGCGTCAGGGGCTCTGGGGCCAACGTCCTGACTTTC.